The clone carrying this T cell receptor beta chain was observed many times. Its antigen is undetermined. Time point noted: pre-sensitization, week 0. Noted treatment: therapeutic diphenylcyclopropenone sensitization with weekly scalp DPC. The data are from a study of human T cells and chemical hapten exposure. General study results and limits: DPC sensitization left the count of TCRs above 1 in 1000 unchanged.

During construction of the library, unique molecular identifiers were attached to individual cDNA molecules for quantitative, reproducible TCR counting. In TCRdb, the RACE reads were re-called with MiXCR into one record per CDR3 protein. The table records 350,000 to 450,000 distinct CDR3 sequences, approximately 5.1% of them present only once. Trimming took off 5 bases at V and 0 bases at J, with 12 bases between the two ends. This CDR3 comprises 15 residues. CDR1 and CDR2 (germline): SEHNR, FQNEAQ (reference sequence). The sample was whole blood, taken in connection with sensitization to the hapten diphenylcyclopropenone (DPC). The chain has TRBV7-9 and TRBJ2-3, with a weak D call TRBD2 (5 bases). The receptor's source is a woman aged 50 to 60 with alopecia areata. Some clones in this sample may be carry-over from other donors' samples. The CDR3 sequence is CASSPQTGSTDTQYF. CDR3 bases: TGTGCCAGCAGCCCCCAGACGGGGAGCACAGATACGCAGTATTTT.